Detailed here is one T cell receptor (beta chain). The antigen is unknown. These data come from a study of cytomegalovirus exposure and HLA in healthy donors. Study in general: Assignment to the Caucasian-associated ancestry cluster applied to approximately 80% of the roughly 410 genotyped donors. The study's findings and limits: Follow-up analysis found HLA locus-dependent TCR association rates, highest for DRB1 and lowest for HLA-C.

Germline CDR1 is MDHEN and CDR2 is SYDVKM. V shed 3 bases, J shed 2 bases, and the junction held 14 bases outside the gene matches. CDR3 length equals 19 residues. PCR involved 60 Vbeta and 13 Jbeta primers. Produced via immunoSEQ multiplex PCR; TCRdb's table is partial and in-frame only. The repertoire includes roughly 100,000 clones, 78% of them detected once, and roughly 1.7% sits in the top ten. The TCR sequence derives from a woman aged 40 to 50 in good health and CMV-seronegative. This sequence joins TRBV28 and TRBJ2-7; 12 nucleotides align to TRBD2. Material for sequencing was PBMCs. CDR3 amino acids: CASSFPGLAGVQKTYEQYF. CDR3 nucleotide sequence: TGTGCCAGCAGTTTCCCGGGACTAGCGGGCGTACAAAAGACCTACGAGCAGTACTTC.